Listed below are T cell receptor beta chains from one sample, sequenced in a study of response to subunit inactivated influenza vaccine. One entry per CDR3 protein results from TCRdb running MiXCR on the RT-PCR reads. The sample comprises around 580,000 distinct CDR3 sequences, 12% of which are singletons, and roughly a tenth rests with the top ten. The sequenced sample was PBMCs from blood, obtained on the day of vaccination. The receptors were gathered from a man aged 50-60 years who received an inactivated influenza vaccine. CDR3s include the opening cysteine and the closing phenylalanine or tryptophan. The D gene is left open where the match is weak. Clone size is given for some rows only: seen once, a few or many times, or a class if the clone is expanded.

TRBV7-8,-,TRBJ2-6,few,TGTGCCAGCAGCTTAGTAAGCGCGACAGGATATTCCTCTGGGGCCAACGTCCTGACTTTC,CASSLVSATGYSSGANVLTF
TRBV9,-,TRBJ2-3,-,TGTGTCAGCAGCCCTGGACAGAGCGCAGATACGCAGTATTTT,CVSSPGQSADTQYF
TRBV5-1,-,TRBJ2-7,-,TGCGCCAGCGGCTTGACTCCGAACCCCTACGAGCAGTACTTC,CASGLTPNPYEQYF
TRBV6-2/TRBV6-3,-,TRBJ1-1,-,TGTGCCAGCAGGGAAACAGGCTTGAACACTGAAGCTTTCTTT,CASRETGLNTEAFF
TRBV20-1,TRBD1,TRBJ1-4,few,TGCAGTGCTAGAAGGGGACAGGCGACTAATGAAAAACTGTTTTTT,CSARRGQATNEKLFF
TRBV4-2,TRBD2,TRBJ2-3,-,TGTGCCAGCAGCCAAGAGGGGACTAGCGGGGATACGCAGTATTTT,CASSQEGTSGDTQYF
TRBV6-5,TRBD1,TRBJ2-7,-,TGTGCCAGCAGTTACTCATACAGGGGTGACGAGCAGTACTTC,CASSYSYRGDEQYF
TRBV4-3,-,TRBJ2-2,few,TGCGCCAGCAGCCACCATTGGCTAGGGGACACCGGGGAGCTGTTTTTT,CASSHHWLGDTGELFF
TRBV4-1,-,TRBJ2-3,-,TGCGCCAGCAGCCCCCTTAGTGCAGATACGCAGTATTTT,CASSPLSADTQYF
TRBV20-1,-,TRBJ1-5,-,TGCAGTGCTAGAGTCCCCGGACGGCAGCCCCAGCATTTT,CSARVPGRQPQHF
TRBV4-2,-,TRBJ2-1,few,TGTGCCAGCAGCTCTACTACAGAATACAATGAGCAGTTCTTC,CASSSTTEYNEQFF
TRBV7-8,TRBD2,TRBJ2-5,many,TGTGCCAGCAGCTTAGACATGGGACTAGCGGATCAAGAGACCCAGTACTTC,CASSLDMGLADQETQYF
TRBV29-1,-,TRBJ2-1,many,TGCAGCGTTGGGGACGGGGCCAATGAGCAGTTCTTC,CSVGDGANEQFF
TRBV5-1,-,TRBJ2-2,few,TGCGCCAGCAGCTTGCTAGGAATAAACACCGGGGAGCTGTTTTTT,CASSLLGINTGELFF
TRBV12-3/TRBV12-4,TRBD2,TRBJ2-1,many,TGTGCCAGCAGTGGGACTAGCGGGAATCAGTTCTTC,CASSGTSGNQFF
TRBV18,-,TRBJ1-4,-,TGTGCCAGCTCACCAACGGGAGCGGAACTGTTTTTT,CASSPTGAELFF
TRBV24-1,TRBD1,TRBJ2-1,few,TGTGCCACCAGTGATGTTGGGGACAGCGAGCAGTTCTTC,CATSDVGDSEQFF
TRBV15,-,TRBJ2-7,few,TGTGCCACCAGCAGAGTACGAGCCTACGAGCAGTACTTC,CATSRVRAYEQYF
TRBV5-1,-,TRBJ2-7,-,TGCGCCAGCAGCTTCCAGGGGTACGAGCAGTACTTC,CASSFQGYEQYF
TRBV18,-,TRBJ2-1,-,TGTGCCAGCTCACCAGTCGCCTCCTACAATGAGCAGTTCTTC,CASSPVASYNEQFF
TRBV20-1,TRBD1,TRBJ2-7,-,TGCAGTGCTAGATACCGACAGGGATTGCGGGAGCAGTACTTC,CSARYRQGLREQYF
TRBV12-3/TRBV12-4,-,TRBJ2-3,few,TGTGCCAGCGGCTGGACTTTCACAGATACGCAGTATTTT,CASGWTFTDTQYF
TRBV7-2,-,TRBJ1-2,-,TGTGCCAGCAGCTTAGATTGGAGAGGGGATGGCGGCTACACCTTC,CASSLDWRGDGGYTF
TRBV3-1,-,TRBJ2-4,once,TGTGCCAGCAGCTCCGGGGGGCAGGGCATTCAGTACTTC,CASSSGGQGIQYF
TRBV24-1,-,TRBJ2-7,few,TGTGCCACCAACGAAAGCGAGGGTCGCGAGCAGTACTTC,CATNESEGREQYF
TRBV20-1,-,TRBJ2-3,-,TGCAGTGCTAGAGATTATCGCTTCACAGATACGCAGTATTTT,CSARDYRFTDTQYF
TRBV5-6,-,TRBJ2-5,-,TGTGCCAGCAGCTTGTCTCTTGTCAGGCCCCAGTACTTC,CASSLSLVRPQYF
TRBV9,-,TRBJ2-3,few,TGTGCCAGCAGCGTGGGAGCCCCCAAGAGCACAGATACGCAGTATTTT,CASSVGAPKSTDTQYF
TRBV5-6,TRBD2,TRBJ2-7,many,TGTGCCTCACATGAGACTAGCGGGACCTACGAGCAGTACTTC,CASHETSGTYEQYF
TRBV20-1,TRBD1,TRBJ1-2,-,TGCAGTGCCAGGGGGGGCTCGGGAGGCTACACCTTC,CSARGGSGGYTF
TRBV29-1,-,TRBJ2-2,-,TGCAGCGTGGGACTCAAGACCACCGGGGAGCTGTTTTTT,CSVGLKTTGELFF
TRBV20-1,-,TRBJ1-1,-,TGCAGTGCTAGAAATTCGGCACGCACTGAAGCTTTCTTT,CSARNSARTEAFF
TRBV10-3,TRBD2,TRBJ2-7,-,TGTGCCATCAGTGAGTCTCCGGGAGGCACCTACGAGCAGTACTTC,CAISESPGGTYEQYF
TRBV28,TRBD2,TRBJ2-7,-,TGTGCCAGCAGTTTATCGGCCGGGACTAGCAGTTACGAGCAGTACTTC,CASSLSAGTSSYEQYF
TRBV12-3/TRBV12-4,-,TRBJ1-5,many,TGTGCCAGCAGTAATAGCAATCAGCCCCAGCATTTT,CASSNSNQPQHF
TRBV7-2,-,TRBJ2-1,few,TGTGCCAGCAGCGGCTTCCGGGGGACCTCCTACAATGAGCAGTTCTTC,CASSGFRGTSYNEQFF
TRBV7-9,TRBD2,TRBJ2-1,once,TGTGCCAGCAGCTTAGCCCTAGCGGGGGGGGGCGATGAGCAGTTCTTC,CASSLALAGGGDEQFF
TRBV30,-,TRBJ2-5,-,TGTGCCTGGAGTGTTGAGGGTCCAGAGACCCAGTACTTC,CAWSVEGPETQYF
TRBV20-1,-,TRBJ2-1,many,TGCAGTGCCAAAACTGGACAGTACAATGAGCAGTTCTTC,CSAKTGQYNEQFF